This T cell receptor (beta chain) emerged from a study of CD8 T cells in ankylosing spondylitis. Library preparation for TCR beta used quantitative 5'-RACE with molecular barcodes. TCRdb recomputed calls from the 5' RACE reads with MiXCR, one row per CDR3 protein. The sample includes 150,000 to 200,000 distinct CDR3 sequences, 10% to 15% of them seen just once. The germline V gene encodes CDR1 SQVTM and CDR2 ANQGSEA. V lost 4 bases, J lost 4 bases, and 10 bases lay in between. The CDR3 contains 13 residues. This clonotype was detected ten times or more. Its antigen remains unknown. Overall study results and limits: Reportedly, significant enrichment of disease-linked clones occurred in matched ankylosing spondylitis synovial fluid.

The sequenced material came from blood, either unsorted or a sorted T cell fraction (not recorded which). This TCR was sampled from a female donor with ankylosing spondylitis or in good health (not recorded which). The V and J genes are TRBV29-1 and TRBJ2-2; D remains ambiguous. The CDR3 protein is CSVVITPTGELFF. The CDR3 DNA is TGCAGCGTTGTTATCACGCCCACCGGGGAGCTGTTTTTT.